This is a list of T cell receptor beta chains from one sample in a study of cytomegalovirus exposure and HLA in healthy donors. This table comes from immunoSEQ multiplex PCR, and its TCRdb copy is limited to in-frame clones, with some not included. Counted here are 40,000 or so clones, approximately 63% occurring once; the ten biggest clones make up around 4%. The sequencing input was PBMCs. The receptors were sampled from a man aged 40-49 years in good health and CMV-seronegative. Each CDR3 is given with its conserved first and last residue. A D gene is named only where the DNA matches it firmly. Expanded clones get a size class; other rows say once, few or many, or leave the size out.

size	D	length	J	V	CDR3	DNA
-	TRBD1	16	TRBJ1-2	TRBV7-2	CASSIPSRDRADGYTF	TGTGCCAGCAGCATACCTTCCCGGGACAGGGCGGATGGCTACACCTTC
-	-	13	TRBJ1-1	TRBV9	CASSVVNSMEAFF	TGTGCCAGCAGCGTAGTCAACAGCATGGAAGCTTTCTTT
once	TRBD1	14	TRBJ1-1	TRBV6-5	CASSYGTANTEAFF	TGTGCCAGCAGTTACGGGACAGCTAACACTGAAGCTTTCTTT
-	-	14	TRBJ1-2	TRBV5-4	CASSLVGTPYGYTF	TGTGCCAGCAGCTTGGTGGGGACACCCTATGGCTACACCTTC
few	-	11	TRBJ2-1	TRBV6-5	CASSRDNEQFF	TGTGCCAGCAGCCGTGACAATGAGCAGTTCTTC
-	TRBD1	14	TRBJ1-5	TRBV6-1	CAIGTGDSNQPQHF	TGTGCCATCGGGACAGGCGATAGCAATCAGCCCCAGCATTTT
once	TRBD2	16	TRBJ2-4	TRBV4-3	CASSQDSGGLKNIQYF	TGCGCCAGCAGCCAAGACAGCGGGGGCCTAAAAAACATTCAGTACTTC
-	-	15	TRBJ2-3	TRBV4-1	CASSVYSGSTDTQYF	TGCGCCAGCAGCGTATATAGCGGTAGCACAGATACGCAGTATTTT
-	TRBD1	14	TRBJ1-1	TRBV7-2	CASSPGQGRSEAFF	TGTGCCAGCAGCCCGGGACAGGGAAGGAGCGAAGCTTTCTTT
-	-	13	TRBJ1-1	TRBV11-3	CASSSGRNTEAFF	TGTGCCAGCAGCTCGGGAAGGAACACTGAAGCTTTCTTT
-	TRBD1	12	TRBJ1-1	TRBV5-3	CARSFDRVEAFF	TGTGCCAGAAGCTTCGACAGGGTTGAAGCTTTCTTT
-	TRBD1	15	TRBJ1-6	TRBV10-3	CAARTGEKNNSPLHF	TGTGCCGCCCGGACAGGGGAAAAAAATAATTCACCCCTCCACTTT
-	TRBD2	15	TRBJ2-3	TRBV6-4	CASSGTSGGGDTQYF	TGTGCCAGCAGCGGGACTAGCGGGGGCGGAGATACGCAGTATTTT
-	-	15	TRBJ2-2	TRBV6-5	CASSYTGKNTGELFF	TGTGCCAGCAGTTACACCGGGAAGAACACCGGGGAGCTGTTTTTT
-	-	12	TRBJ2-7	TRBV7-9	CASSPPHYEQYF	TGTGCCAGCAGCCCCCCCCACTACGAGCAGTACTTC
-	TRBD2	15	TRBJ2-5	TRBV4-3	CASSQGPAGSETQYF	TGCGCCAGCAGCCAAGGCCCAGCGGGGTCAGAGACCCAGTACTTC
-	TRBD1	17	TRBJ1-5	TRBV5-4	CASSSLNRGGNNQPQHF	TGTGCCAGCAGCTCGCTTAACAGGGGGGGAAACAATCAGCCCCAGCATTTT
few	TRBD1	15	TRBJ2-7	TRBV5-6	CASSFGTGVSYEQYF	TGTGCCAGCAGCTTTGGGACAGGGGTCTCCTACGAGCAGTACTTC
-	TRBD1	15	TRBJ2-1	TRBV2	CASSAGTGVYNEQFF	TGTGCCAGCAGTGCCGGGACAGGGGTATACAATGAGCAGTTCTTC
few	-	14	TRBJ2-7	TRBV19	CASRRTDSSHEQYF	TGTGCCAGTAGGAGGACTGACTCGTCTCACGAGCAGTACTTC
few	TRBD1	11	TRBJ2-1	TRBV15	CATGTVNEQFF	TGTGCCACGGGGACAGTCAATGAGCAGTTCTTC
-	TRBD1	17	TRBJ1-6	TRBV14	CASSQLGGQGNNSPLHF	TGTGCCAGCAGCCAATTGGGAGGACAGGGGAATAATTCACCCCTCCACTTT
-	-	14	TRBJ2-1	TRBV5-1	CASSLQGPYNEQFF	TGCGCCAGCAGCTTGCAGGGCCCTTACAATGAGCAGTTCTTC
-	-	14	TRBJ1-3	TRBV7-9	CASTGHSSGNTIYF	TGTGCCTCCACGGGACATAGCTCTGGAAACACCATATATTTT
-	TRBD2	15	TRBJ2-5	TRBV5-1	CASSSGLAGEETQYF	TGCGCCAGCTCCTCGGGACTAGCGGGGGAAGAGACCCAGTACTTC